Listed below are T cell receptor beta chains from one sample, sequenced in a study of cytomegalovirus exposure and HLA in healthy donors. Profiling relied on immunoSEQ multiplex PCR, and the TCRdb table lists in-frame clones only, not all of them. The sample has roughly 100,000 clones; approximately 81% are singletons. The specimen sequenced was PBMCs. The receptors shown here come from a man aged 25 to 40 in good health and CMV-seronegative. The CDR3 runs from the conserved cysteine through the conserved F or W. The order of the fields is D gene, clone size, V gene, J gene, CDR3 DNA, CDR3 protein. D genes are given only for firm matches. Clone size is given for some rows only: seen once, a few or many times, or a class if the clone is expanded.

D: NA; size: NA; V: TRBV28; J: TRBJ1-2; DNA: TGTGCCAGCAGTTTAGCAGGGAATGGCTACACCTTC; CDR3: CASSLAGNGYTF
D: NA; size: few; V: TRBV10-3; J: TRBJ1-1; DNA: TGTGCCATCAGGCGGGACACTGAAGCTTTCTTT; CDR3: CAIRRDTEAFF
D: NA; size: NA; V: TRBV21-1; J: TRBJ2-7; DNA: TGTGCCAGCAGTAAAATCGGCAGGGATCGACGCGAGCAGTACTTC; CDR3: CASSKIGRDRREQYF
D: TRBD1; size: NA; V: TRBV6-5; J: TRBJ1-2; DNA: TGTGCCAGCATCGGCAGGGGGCCTCGGTATGGCTACACCTTC; CDR3: CASIGRGPRYGYTF
D: NA; size: once; V: TRBV6-1; J: TRBJ2-1; DNA: TGTGCCAGCAGTGAATCCTCTTTCTCCTACAATGAGCAGTTCTTC; CDR3: CASSESSFSYNEQFF
D: TRBD1; size: NA; V: TRBV5-4; J: TRBJ2-7; DNA: TGTGCCAGCAGCTTGGGGCCGGGACAGGGGGCCTACGAGCAGTACTTC; CDR3: CASSLGPGQGAYEQYF
D: NA; size: NA; V: TRBV4-1; J: TRBJ2-7; DNA: TGCGCCAGCAGCCAAGAGGGCGGGTCTACCTACGAGCAGTACTTC; CDR3: CASSQEGGSTYEQYF
D: NA; size: NA; V: TRBV19; J: TRBJ1-1; DNA: TGTGCCAGTACCCCTGCTCGTACCAGAATGAACACTGAAGCTTTCTTT; CDR3: CASTPARTRMNTEAFF
D: TRBD1; size: NA; V: TRBV28; J: TRBJ1-1; DNA: TGTGCCAGCAGGAACAGGGGTGACACTGAAGCTTTCTTT; CDR3: CASRNRGDTEAFF
D: TRBD1; size: NA; V: TRBV29-1; J: TRBJ1-4; DNA: TGCAGCGTTGAAGGTCATTTCGACAGGGAGAATGAAAAACTGTTTTTT; CDR3: CSVEGHFDRENEKLFF
D: TRBD2; size: NA; V: TRBV4-3; J: TRBJ2-1; DNA: TGCGCCAGCAGCCAGTCACTAGCGGGAGCCTACAATGAGCAGTTCTTC; CDR3: CASSQSLAGAYNEQFF
D: NA; size: NA; V: TRBV7-8; J: TRBJ1-2; DNA: TGTGCCAGCAGCTTAGATCACGGGGAGCCTTATGGCTACACCTTC; CDR3: CASSLDHGEPYGYTF
D: NA; size: few; V: TRBV25-1; J: TRBJ2-4; DNA: TGTGCCAGCAGTGATCCGGGATCCAAAAACATTCAGTACTTC; CDR3: CASSDPGSKNIQYF
D: NA; size: NA; V: TRBV19; J: TRBJ2-7; DNA: TGTGCCAGTAGTATAGGGTTAGGGACAACCTACGAGCAGTACTTC; CDR3: CASSIGLGTTYEQYF
D: NA; size: NA; V: TRBV9; J: TRBJ1-5; DNA: TGTGCCAGCAGCGTAGGAGAGCCCAATCAGCCCCAGCATTTT; CDR3: CASSVGEPNQPQHF
D: TRBD2; size: NA; V: TRBV7-8; J: TRBJ2-7; DNA: TGTGCCAGCAGCTTAAGCGGGGTGACCTACGAGCAGTACTTC; CDR3: CASSLSGVTYEQYF
D: NA; size: NA; V: TRBV7-6; J: TRBJ2-5; DNA: TGTGCCAGCAGCTCACGGAGGGTACAAGAGACCCAGTACTTC; CDR3: CASSSRRVQETQYF
D: TRBD2; size: NA; V: TRBV5-8; J: TRBJ2-4; DNA: TGTGCCAGCAGCCCACGGACTAGGAACAACATTCAGTACTTC; CDR3: CASSPRTRNNIQYF
D: NA; size: NA; V: TRBV7-7; J: TRBJ2-1; DNA: TGTGCCAGCAGCTTATCAACTAGCTCCTACAATGAGCAGTTCTTC; CDR3: CASSLSTSSYNEQFF
D: TRBD1; size: NA; V: TRBV5-1; J: TRBJ1-4; DNA: TGCGCCAGCAGCTGGACAGGGACCGCAACTAATGAAAAACTGTTTTTT; CDR3: CASSWTGTATNEKLFF
D: NA; size: NA; V: TRBV4-3; J: TRBJ2-7; DNA: TGCGCCAGCAGCCAAGATGGAATGCAGGGCAACGAGCAGTACTTC; CDR3: CASSQDGMQGNEQYF
D: NA; size: NA; V: TRBV29-1; J: TRBJ1-1; DNA: TGCAGCGTTCACCGCAGTAACACTGAAGCTTTCTTT; CDR3: CSVHRSNTEAFF
D: NA; size: NA; V: TRBV5-6; J: TRBJ1-1; DNA: TGTGCCAGCAGCTCGGGCGCCCTGCGGGGTGAAGCTTTCTTT; CDR3: CASSSGALRGEAFF
D: NA; size: few; V: TRBV28; J: TRBJ1-3; DNA: TGTGCCAGCAGTTTATATGGCTTCTCTGGAAACACCATATATTTT; CDR3: CASSLYGFSGNTIYF
D: NA; size: NA; V: TRBV19; J: TRBJ1-2; DNA: TGTGCCAGTAGTCGCGGGCCTAACTATGGCTACACCTTC; CDR3: CASSRGPNYGYTF
D: NA; size: NA; V: TRBV9; J: TRBJ2-3; DNA: TGTGCCAGCAGCGTAGGAGGAGCGCCTAGCACAGATACGCAGTATTTT; CDR3: CASSVGGAPSTDTQYF
D: NA; size: NA; V: TRBV28; J: TRBJ2-1; DNA: TGTGCCAGCAGTTACAGGCAATTCTCCTACAATGAGCAGTTCTTC; CDR3: CASSYRQFSYNEQFF
D: TRBD1; size: NA; V: TRBV11-3; J: TRBJ2-7; DNA: TGTGCCAGCAGCCTAACAGGGGTCGAGCAGTACTTC; CDR3: CASSLTGVEQYF